Sequencing of this TCR beta chain was carried out in a study of stem cell transplantation in POMP-related autoinflammatory disease. Study overall: Hypothesis: faulty thymoproteasomes impair CD8+ T-cell selection, skewing TRB repertoires. General study points: A trend toward lower repertoire diversity and greater clonality appeared in every analyzed T-cell subset of PRAID patients. Unique TRB V-J gene pairings were limited in number in patients with PRAID.

Prominent immunodeficiency with autoinflammation defined PRAID. This clone was picked up one time. Its specificity is not known. Repertoires were generated with immunoSEQ multiplex PCR, while TCRdb's copy carries only in-frame clones and drops some. The table shows about 10,000 clones, with approximately 86% occurring only once. The ends were cut back, 7 bases at V and 1 base at J, with 10 bases in the middle. The CDR3 is made up of 13 amino acids. CDR1 is MNHNS and CDR2 is SASEGT in the germline V gene. The chain couples TRBV6-1 to TRBJ1-2; D is ambiguous. The TCR originated in a human donor with POMP-related autoinflammation and immune dysregulation (PRAID). Specimen: CD8+ T cells from PBMCs, collected before stem cell transplantation. The CDR3 DNA reads TGTGCCAGCAAGGACGGGCATAACTATGGCTACACCTTC. It translates to CASKDGHNYGYTF.